These T cell receptor beta chains were read from a single sample in a study of T cells in localized non-small cell lung cancer. Repertoires were generated with immunoSEQ multiplex PCR, while TCRdb's copy carries only in-frame clones and drops some. This sample has 53,000 or so clones; 80% to 95% occur once, and the top ten carry roughly 21%. The source material was peripheral blood, sampled before any cancer treatment. Receptors were obtained from a man aged 35-75 years with stage I lung adenocarcinoma. Both conserved end residues are part of each CDR3. A D gene is named only where the DNA matches it firmly. Not all rows give a size; the values are once, few, many and, for expanded clones, a class.

CDR3 | DNA | size | D | J | V
CASSLSDSSYEQYF | TGTGCCAGCAGCTTATCGGACAGCTCCTACGAGCAGTACTTC | - | - | TRBJ2-7 | TRBV7-9
CSVEDVEGETQYF | TGCAGCGTTGAAGATGTAGAGGGGGAGACCCAGTACTTC | - | - | TRBJ2-5 | TRBV29-1
CASSWTGITEAFF | TGTGCCAGCTCCTGGACAGGGATCACTGAAGCTTTCTTT | - | TRBD1 | TRBJ1-1 | TRBV11-2
CASSHGQGSGTGELFF | TGCGCCAGCAGCCACGGACAGGGGTCCGGCACCGGGGAGCTGTTTTTT | - | TRBD1 | TRBJ2-2 | TRBV4-1
CASSNELNTEAFF | TGTGCCAGCAGTAATGAGCTGAACACTGAAGCTTTCTTT | - | - | TRBJ1-1 | TRBV2
CASTGQGGEQFF | TGTGCCAGCACTGGACAGGGTGGGGAGCAGTTCTTC | - | TRBD1 | TRBJ2-1 | TRBV2
CASSLVAGVALDGYTF | TGTGCCAGCAGCTTAGTGGCCGGGGTCGCCCTTGATGGCTACACCTTC | - | - | TRBJ1-2 | TRBV11-3
CASRQGGTDTQYF | TGTGCCAGCAGACAGGGGGGCACAGATACGCAGTATTTT | once | TRBD1 | TRBJ2-3 | TRBV2
CASSGTGTSVTYEQYF | TGTGCCAGCAGTGGGACCGGGACTAGCGTGACCTACGAGCAGTACTTC | once | TRBD2 | TRBJ2-7 | TRBV28
CASSPGGGGFYEQYF | TGTGCCAGCAGCCCAGGAGGGGGGGGCTTCTACGAGCAGTACTTC | - | - | TRBJ2-7 | TRBV6-1
CASSYSGGGETQYF | TGTGCCAGCAGTTACTCGGGGGGTGGAGAGACCCAGTACTTC | - | - | TRBJ2-5 | TRBV6-5
CASSSDSTEAFF | TGTGCCAGCAGTTCGGACAGCACTGAAGCTTTCTTT | once | - | TRBJ1-1 | TRBV6-6
CASSPRDRDSYEQYF | TGTGCCAGCAGTCCCCGGGACAGGGACTCCTACGAGCAGTACTTC | - | TRBD1 | TRBJ2-7 | TRBV6-1
CASSQTTRLINQPQHF | TGCGCCAGCAGCCAAACTACGAGACTTATAAATCAGCCCCAGCATTTT | - | - | TRBJ1-5 | TRBV4-1
CASSYAVPGYTF | TGTGCCAGCAGTTATGCAGTCCCCGGCTACACCTTC | once | - | TRBJ1-2 | TRBV6-6
CASSLLAATGEQYF | TGTGCCAGCAGCTTGCTAGCGGCCACCGGCGAGCAGTACTTC | - | TRBD2 | TRBJ2-7 | TRBV5-6
CASSFSSGRYNEQFF | TGTGCCAGCAGTTTCTCTAGCGGGAGATACAATGAGCAGTTCTTC | - | TRBD2 | TRBJ2-1 | TRBV27
CASRGTSGRARDTQYF | TGTGCCAGCAGGGGGACTAGCGGGAGGGCGAGAGATACGCAGTATTTT | - | TRBD2 | TRBJ2-3 | TRBV28
CASSPPWFDEQYF | TGTGCCAGCAGCCCACCGTGGTTCGACGAGCAGTACTTC | - | - | TRBJ2-7 | TRBV7-9
CAISGSQGALDTQYF | TGTGCCATCAGTGGATCCCAGGGGGCGTTAGATACGCAGTATTTT | - | TRBD1 | TRBJ2-3 | TRBV10-3
CASSDGVQETQYF | TGTGCCAGCAGCGATGGGGTTCAAGAGACCCAGTACTTC | once | - | TRBJ2-5 | TRBV7-9
CASSPIRARHYDTDTQYF | TGTGCCAGCAGCCCGATCCGGGCCCGTCATTATGACACAGATACGCAGTATTTT | - | - | TRBJ2-3 | TRBV7-8
CAWTRGQGNTEAFF | TGTGCCTGGACCCGCGGACAGGGGAACACTGAAGCTTTCTTT | - | TRBD1 | TRBJ1-1 | TRBV30
CASSPIPSNKNIQYF | TGTGCCAGCTCACCGATCCCCAGTAACAAAAACATTCAGTACTTC | - | - | TRBJ2-4 | TRBV18
CASSPTDYPNEQYF | TGTGCCAGCAGCCCAACGGACTACCCTAACGAGCAGTACTTC | - | - | TRBJ2-7 | TRBV4-2
CASSSSTAYEQYF | TGTGCCAGCAGCTCTTCAACGGCCTACGAGCAGTACTTC | - | - | TRBJ2-7 | TRBV7-2
CASSPLSVPLREQYF | TGTGCCAGCAGCCCACTTTCGGTCCCTTTACGCGAGCAGTACTTC | - | - | TRBJ2-7 | TRBV11-3
CASSQDVREFQDTQYF | TGCGCCAGCAGCCAAGATGTACGGGAGTTTCAAGATACGCAGTATTTT | - | - | TRBJ2-3 | TRBV4-3